The 27 T cell receptor beta chains in this list originate from one sample, sequenced in a study of tumor and adjacent non-tumor tissue in lung cancer. A modified ARM-PCR protocol with three rounds of nested PCR amplified TCRbeta. TCRdb processed the multiplex PCR reads anew with MiXCR; each CDR3 protein has one entry. The sample records 70,000 to 90,000 distinct CDR3 sequences, 77% being singletons. No cell sorting was done before RNA was extracted from the tissue. Sequenced material: lung tumor tissue. These receptors were obtained from a woman aged 45 to 65 with non-small cell lung cancer.

At least ten counts were recorded for this clonotype. The genes are TRBV5-6 and TRBJ1-2; D is unclear. Germline CDR1 SGHDT, CDR2 YYEEEE. The CDR3 is 14 residues long. V was clipped by 0 bases and J by 5 bases, with 11 bases between them. The CDR3 is CASSLGSPVYGYTF. Written as DNA, the CDR3 is TGTGCCAGCAGCTTGGGAAGCCCCGTTTATGGCTACACCTTC.

Of note for this clonotype: The junction and the germline gene differ at one end; a read error may be behind it. The CDR3 DNA reads as TGCTGTGCCTCACTACTAAACAATGAGCAGTTCTTC. The encoded protein is CCASLLNNEQFF. The gene calls are TRBV20-1 and TRBJ2-1, with D unresolved. Germline V lookup: CDR1 DFQATT, CDR2 SNEGSKA (reference sequence). CDR3 length: 12 amino acids.

A remark on this clonotype: In this CDR3 the conserved last residue, phenylalanine or tryptophan, is missing, so a read error is likely. V is TRBV20-1 and J is TRBJ2-3; TRBD2 is a possible D gene (5 bases). CDR1 DFQATT and CDR2 SNEGSKA come from the germline V gene (reference sequence). CDR3 size: 12 residues. The CDR3 protein is CSASRGIDMQYI. The CDR3 DNA follows: TGCAGTGCTTCGAGAGGGATAGATATGCAGTATATT.

This clonotype was seen a few times. One end of the junction varies from germline; a read error may be responsible. The rearrangement uses TRBV5-6 and TRBJ2-7, with 7 bases fitting TRBD1. Germline V gene data show CDR1 as SGHDT and CDR2 as YYEEEE. This CDR3 has 17 residues. The CDR3 bases are TGTGCCAGCAGCGCGGACAGGACCACGATCACCCCCTACGAGCAGTGCTTC. Amino acid sequence: CASSADRTTITPYEQCF.

On this clonotype itself: At one end the junction does not follow the germline gene, possibly because of a read error. The chain carries TRBV6-6 and TRBJ2-1; D possibly matches TRBD1 or TRBD2 (5 bases each). Germline CDR1 and CDR2: MNHNY and SVGAGI (reference sequence). There are 12 residues in the CDR3. The CDR3 coding sequence is TGTACCAGCAGTTACGGGGCAGTTGAGCAGTTCTTC. This sequence encodes CTSSYGAVEQFF.

This clonotype was detected only a few times. A much larger clone differs from this one at a single base, so this may be a read error. It is likely a read error, because the conserved phenylalanine at the end of the CDR3 is missing. This chain links TRBV6-1 with TRBJ2-1; 10 positions agree with TRBD2. V gave up 7 bases and J gave up 8 bases; unmatched junction bases: 11. This CDR3 comprises 15 residues. Germline CDR1 MNHNS, CDR2 SASEGT. The CDR3 region has the DNA TGTGCCAGCATGGCGACTAGCGGGTTTTTCCATGAGCAGTTCTTA. This sequence encodes CASMATSGFFHEQFL.

This clonotype was observed a handful of times. The rearrangement uses TRBV28 and TRBJ2-3; TRBD2 might be the D (6 bases). The germline V gene has CDR1 MDHEN and CDR2 SYDVKM. The CDR3 contains 16 residues. Trimming removed 6 bases at V and 4 bases at J, with 20 bases between. The CDR3 sequence is CASSRLSRASADTQYF. DNA of the CDR3: TGTGCCAGCAGCAGACTATCGCGAGCTAGCGCAGATACGCAGTATTTT.

The sample holds one count of this clonotype. The rearrangement joins TRBV6-2 or TRBV6-3 to TRBJ1-1; 7 positions agree with TRBD1. CDR3 length equals 12 residues. V shed 10 bases and J 6 bases; nucleotides not matched to a gene: 8. The V gene's germline CDR1 is MNHEY and CDR2 SVGEGT. This CDR3 reads CANRCRGAEAFF. The CDR3 nucleotides are TGTGCCAACAGATGCAGGGGGGCTGAAGCTTTCTTT.

To note about this clonotype: Given a much more abundant clone one base away, this may be a read error. The chain carries TRBV5-1 and TRBJ1-1, with 8 nucleotides matching TRBD1. CDR3 length equals 13 residues. The germline V gene has CDR1 SGHRS and CDR2 YFSETQ. In DNA, the CDR3 is TGCGCCAACAGCTTCGGACAGGGTACTGAAGCTTTCTTT. Protein: CANSFGQGTEAFF. Using reference TRBV5-1 and TRBJ1-1 for the parts outside the CDR3, the full variable domain is KAGVTQTPRYLIKTRGQQVTLSCSPISGHRSVSWYQQTPGQGLQFLFEYFSETQRNKGNFPGRFSGRQFSNSRSEMNVSTLELGDSALYLCANSFGQGTEAFFGQGTRLTVV.

A word on this clonotype: Without the conserved terminal phenylalanine or tryptophan, this CDR3 likely stems from a read error. The chain uses TRBV4-1 and TRBJ1-2, with D unresolved. Germline CDR1 MGHRA, CDR2 YSYEKL. The CDR3 sequence is 14 residues long. The CDR3 nucleotides are TGCGCCAGCAGCCAAGTTTCAGACAACTATGGTTACACCTCC. Translation: CASSQVSDNYGYTS.

The V gene is TRBV10-1, the J gene TRBJ2-1, with D perhaps TRBD1 or TRBD2 (6 bases each). The CDR3 totals 15 residues. V was trimmed by 8 bases and J by 7 bases, leaving 21 bases between them. CDR1 WNHNN and CDR2 SYGVQD come from the germline V gene (reference sequence). The CDR3 sequence is CASLVGGTGRNEQFF. For the CDR3, the DNA is TGCGCCAGCCTGGTAGGGGGGACCGGACGGAATGAGCAGTTCTTC.

Points on this clonotype: This CDR3 fails to terminate in the conserved phenylalanine or tryptophan, so it likely reflects a read error. The chain links TRBV4-2 to TRBJ2-7; 8 nucleotides align to TRBD2. The CDR3 has 16 amino acids. Germline lookup yields CDR1 LGHNA and CDR2 YNFKEQ. For the CDR3, the DNA is TGTGCCAGCAGACAAGAATCTAGCGGGTCTTCCTACGAGCAGTACTGC. It specifies CASRQESSGSSYEQYC.

Comment on this clonotype: At one of its ends the junction is not consistent with the germline gene, which may arise from a read error. The V call is TRBV4-1, the J call TRBJ2-2; tentative D call: TRBD2 (5 bases). The CDR3 runs to 13 residues. The germline CDR1 and CDR2 sequences are MGHRA and YSYEKL. The CDR3 DNA follows: TGCGCCATCCATGCCATGAACACCGGGGAACTGTTTTTT. The encoded protein is CAIHAMNTGELFF.

To note about this clonotype: Germline and junction disagree at one end, which may indicate a read error. The J gene is TRBJ1-2, the V gene TRBV11-2; TRBD1 might be the D (6 bases). This CDR3 region has 15 residues. CDR1 and CDR2 from the germline V gene are SGHAT and FQNNGV. CDR3 protein: CASSPVSGHLYDYTF. CDR3 in DNA: TGTGCCAGTAGTCCTGTCTCGGGACACCTATATGACTACACCTTC.

About this clonotype: The junction shows a germline mismatch at one end, possibly a read error. This chain links TRBV29-1 with TRBJ1-1; possibly TRBD1 for D (5 bases). Germline-derived CDR1 and CDR2 are SQVTM and ANQGSEA. The CDR3 has 13 amino acids. The CDR3 region has the DNA TGCAGCGTCGCATGGAGCAACGGGGCTGAGGCTTTCTTT. Translating it yields CSVAWSNGAEAFF. The whole variable domain, filled in from reference TRBV29-1 and TRBJ1-1, reads SAVISQKPSRDICQRGTSLTIQCQVDSQVTMMFWYRQQPGQSLTLIATANQGSEATYESGFVIDKFPISRPNLTFSTLTVSNMSPEDSSIYLCSVAWSNGAEAFFGQGTRLTVV.

As for this clonotype: Since no conserved phenylalanine or tryptophan closes the CDR3, a read error is the likely cause. The chain links TRBV6-6 to TRBJ2-1, with D possibly TRBD2 on 5 matching bases. This CDR3 is 15 amino acids long. The germline CDR1 and CDR2 sequences are MNHNY and SVGAGI (reference sequence). Trimming took 5 bases from V and 2 from J, leaving 13 bases between them. CDR3 in amino acids: CASSPQAAPYNEQFL. CDR3 coding DNA: TGTGCCAGCAGTCCACAAGCGGCCCCCTACAATGAGCAGTTCCTC.

Concerning this clonotype itself: Relative to the germline gene, one junction end is altered; a read error may explain this. This chain uses TRBV28 with TRBJ1-6; D remains unclear. The CDR3 extends over 14 amino acids. CDR1 and CDR2 from the germline V gene are MDHEN and SYDVKM. CDR3: CTSSTAHTGSPLHF. The CDR3 coding sequence is TGTACCAGCAGTACTGCGCATACGGGTTCACCCCTCCACTTT. Looking up the rest from reference TRBV28 and TRBJ1-6 gives the full variable domain: DVKVTQSSRYLVKRTGEKVFLECVQDMDHENMFWYRQDPGLGLRLIYFSYDVKMKEKGDIPEGYSVSREKKERFSLILESASTNQTSMYLCTSSTAHTGSPLHFGNGTRLTVT.

Comments on this clonotype: Without the conserved terminal phenylalanine or tryptophan, this CDR3 likely stems from a read error. The CDR3 region is CASTNTGVQYL. The CDR3 nucleotides read TGTGCCAGCACCAATACAGGAGTTCAGTACTTA. V and J are TRBV6-5 and TRBJ2-4, with D perhaps matching TRBD1 (5 bases). Germline-derived CDR1 and CDR2 are MNHEY and SVGAGI. The V end was cut by 7 bases, the J end by 11 bases, with 12 bases between. There are 11 residues in the CDR3.

A note on this clonotype: Germline and junction disagree at one end, which may indicate a read error. This chain uses TRBV7-3 with TRBJ2-3; perhaps TRBD2 as D (6 bases). The CDR3 consists of 15 residues. Germline-derived CDR1 and CDR2 are SGHTA and FQGTGA. CDR3 in amino acids: CASSSSGRGTDTQYF. The CDR3 coding sequence is TGTGCAAGCAGCTCCTCGGGACGGGGGACAGATACGCAGTATTTT.

Notes on this clonotype: Here the CDR3 omits its conserved ending phenylalanine or tryptophan, so a read error is the likely source. This chain connects TRBV11-2 to TRBJ2-4, with 7 bases identical to TRBD1. CDR1 SGHAT and CDR2 FQNNGV come from the germline V gene. The CDR3 has 14 residues. Trimming took 6 bases from V and 9 from J; bases not matched to a gene: 11. The CDR3 reads CASRSTGEGGIQYL. CDR3 DNA: TGTGCCAGCAGATCAACAGGGGAAGGAGGCATTCAGTACTTA.

This chain uses TRBV12-3 or TRBV12-4 with TRBJ2-1, with a possible D match to TRBD2 (6 bases). This CDR3 comprises 13 residues. The DNA of the CDR3 is TGTGTCATCAGTTTATACGGGGGTAATGAGCAGTTCTTC. It yields the protein CVISLYGGNEQFF.

The genes are TRBV6-1 and TRBJ2-7; D gene ambiguous. Germline values: CDR1 MNHNS, CDR2 SASEGT. Trimming pared 4 bases from V and 3 bases from J, leaving 7 bases between. This CDR3 region has 12 residues. CDR3 DNA: TGTGCCAGCAGTGTCCCGATCTACGAGCAGTACTTC. Its translation is CASSVPIYEQYF.

The sample holds many counts of this clonotype. The rearrangement joins TRBV5-6 to TRBJ1-5; D not resolved. V was clipped by 4 bases and J by 4 bases, with 0 bases between them. Germline CDR1 reads SGHDT; CDR2 reads YYEEEE. The CDR3 extends over 10 amino acids. CDR3 protein: CASSNQPQHF. The CDR3 bases are TGTGCCAGCAGCAATCAGCCCCAGCATTTT.

Many counts were recorded for this clonotype. In nucleotides, the CDR3 is TGTGCCAGCAGCATAGGCAAGGACACCGGGGAGCTGTTTTTT. Encoded protein: CASSIGKDTGELFF. V and J are TRBV6-1 and TRBJ2-2; D remains unclear. The germline gives CDR1 MNHNS, CDR2 SASEGT. V lost 6 bases to trimming and J lost 3 bases, with 11 bases between them. The length of the CDR3 is 14 residues.

V and J are TRBV11-3 and TRBJ2-3; the D gene is possibly TRBD2 (6 bases). Germline lookup yields CDR1 SGHNT and CDR2 YENEEA. V shed 4 bases and J shed 0 bases, with 26 bases lying between them. The CDR3 sequence is 20 residues long. This chain's CDR3 is CASSSSPYSSSSDSTDTQYF. CDR3 DNA: TGTGCCAGCAGCTCTTCCCCTTACTCTTCCTCTAGCGACAGCACAGATACGCAGTATTTT.

Concerning this clonotype: A junction end diverges from the germline sequence, so it may reflect a read error. This chain uses TRBV29-1 with TRBJ2-3, with unresolved D. This CDR3 comprises 14 residues. Germline CDR1 and CDR2: SQVTM and ANQGSEA. CDR3 bases: TGCAACGTTGGGGTCGGGCCCTCCACAGATGCGCAGTATTTT. Encoded protein: CNVGVGPSTDAQYF.

J is TRBJ2-1 and V is TRBV29-1; tentative D call: TRBD2 (6 bases). The CDR3 has 16 residues. In germline, CDR1 is SQVTM, CDR2 ANQGSEA. CDR3 DNA: TGCAGTGTTAAATCTCCGACTAGGAGCTCCTACAATGAGCAGTTCTTC. Its translation: CSVKSPTRSSYNEQFF.